These 7 T cell receptor beta chains were all obtained from the same sample, sequenced in a study of shared clonotypes between healthy human individuals. Only in-frame clones appear in the TCRdb table, and some are missing; sequencing was by immunoSEQ multiplex PCR. Of about 1 million clones listed, about 70% are singletons. The sequencing input was memory CD4+ T cells sorted from blood. Subset noted: CD45RA-negative fraction. The receptors originated from a man between 18 and 29 years old in good health.

The table lists this clone with a few counts. The CDR3 sequence is CASRVTVNTEAFF. In DNA, the CDR3 is TGTGCCAGCAGGGTGACGGTGAACACTGAAGCTTTCTTT. V usage is TRBV6-1 and J usage is TRBJ1-1; D call uncertain. V was pared by 6 bases and J by 0 bases, with 8 bases between. Looked up from germline, CDR1 is MNHNS and CDR2 is SASEGT. There are 13 residues in the CDR3.

The gene calls are TRBV6-1 and TRBJ1-5, with D perhaps TRBD1 (5 bases). Germline CDR1 reads MNHNS; CDR2 reads SASEGT. V lost 4 bases and J 6 bases, leaving 16 bases between the germline ends. This CDR3 is built from 15 residues. The chain's CDR3 is CASSVGTGVSQPQHF. The DNA of the CDR3 is TGTGCCAGCAGTGTGGGTACAGGAGTTAGTCAGCCCCAGCATTTT.

The chain joins TRBV6-1 to TRBJ2-5; TRBD1 aligns across 8 bases. With 3 bases clipped from V and 3 bases from J, the junction kept 9 bases outside the gene matches. There are 16 residues in the CDR3. CDR1 and CDR2 (germline): MNHNS, SASEGT. CDR3 sequence (DNA): TGTGCCAGCAGTGAGTTTTGGGGGACAGGAGAAGAGACCCAGTACTTC. Its protein is CASSEFWGTGEETQYF.

The chain uses TRBV18 and TRBJ2-7, with 8 bases that match TRBD2. Losses at the gene ends were 3 bases for V and 0 bases for J; bases not matched to a gene: 7. CDR1 is KGHSH, CDR2 LQKENI, per germline. The CDR3 is made up of 16 amino acids. The CDR3 reads CASSPAGGTSSYEQYF. CDR3 in DNA: TGTGCCAGCTCACCCGCGGGGGGTACCAGCTCCTACGAGCAGTACTTC.

The V gene is TRBV5-1, the J gene TRBJ2-7; 7 nucleotides align to TRBD1. CDR3 length equals 15 residues. The germline CDR1 and CDR2 sequences are SGHRS and YFSETQ. The V gene end was trimmed by 4 bases and the J gene end by 5 bases; junction bases not matched to a gene: 12. The chain's CDR3 is CASSGRTGPSDEQYF. The DNA of the CDR3 is TGCGCCAGCAGCGGTCGGACAGGCCCTTCCGACGAGCAGTACTTC. The whole variable domain, remainder taken from reference TRBV5-1 and TRBJ2-7, is KAGVTQTPRYLIKTRGQQVTLSCSPISGHRSVSWYQQTPGQGLQFLFEYFSETQRNKGNFPGRFSGRQFSNSRSEMNVSTLELGDSALYLCASSGRTGPSDEQYFGPGTRLTVT.

The rearrangement links TRBV6-5 to TRBJ2-3, with a weak D call TRBD2 (6 bases). Germline loops: CDR1 MNHEY, CDR2 SVGAGI. V gave up 2 bases and J gave up 2 bases, with 11 bases separating them. The CDR3 loop spans 15 amino acids. CDR3 residues: CASSYGGPLTDTQYF. CDR3 DNA: TGTGCCAGCAGTTACGGAGGGCCTCTCACAGATACGCAGTATTTT.

Written as DNA, the CDR3 is TGTGCCAGCAGTGTGCGGGGGGGTGGCCCCACAGATACGCAGTATTTT. Translation: CASSVRGGGPTDTQYF. The chain couples TRBV2 to TRBJ2-3; 9 nucleotides agree with TRBD2. The CDR3 has 16 amino acids. Looked up from germline, CDR1 is SNHLY and CDR2 is FYNNEI. V lost 4 bases to trimming and J lost 2 bases; unmatched junction nucleotides: 7.